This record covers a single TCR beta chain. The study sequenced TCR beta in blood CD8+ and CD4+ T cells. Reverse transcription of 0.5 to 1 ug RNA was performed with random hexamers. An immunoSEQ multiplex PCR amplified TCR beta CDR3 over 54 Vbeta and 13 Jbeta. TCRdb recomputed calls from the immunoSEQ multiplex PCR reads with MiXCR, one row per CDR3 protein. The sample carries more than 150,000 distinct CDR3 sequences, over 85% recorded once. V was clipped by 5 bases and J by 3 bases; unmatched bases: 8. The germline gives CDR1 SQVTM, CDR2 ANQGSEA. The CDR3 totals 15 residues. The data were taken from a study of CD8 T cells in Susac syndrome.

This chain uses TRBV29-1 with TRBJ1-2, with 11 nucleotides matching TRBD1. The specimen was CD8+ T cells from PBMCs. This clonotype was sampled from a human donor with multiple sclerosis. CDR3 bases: TGCAGCGTTAGGACAGGGGGCGTAGGGGACTATGGCTACACCTTC. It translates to CSVRTGGVGDYGYTF.